The sequence of this T cell receptor (beta chain) was determined in a study of cytomegalovirus exposure and HLA in healthy donors. As for the study in general: One earlier analysis, a look at 150 million to 200 million T cells, found some 120 million unique TCR beta sequences.

Worth noting for this clone: Its antigen is as yet unknown.

The CDR3 length is 12 residues. Per the germline V gene, CDR1 is SGDLS and CDR2 is YYNGEE. The V end lost 3 bases, the J end lost 9 bases, and 7 bases lay between the germline ends. 13 Jbeta primers and 60 Vbeta primers were used for the PCR. In the study's own analysis: As a later analysis found, there were 78 million or so unique TCR beta chains, of which roughly 11 million were shared. This table comes from immunoSEQ multiplex PCR, and its TCRdb copy is limited to in-frame clones, with some not included. That table gives V, J and clone size, and the DNA gave D and trimming. The sample holds roughly 200,000 clones, roughly 87% seen once. Findings and caveats of the study: Solely CMV serostatus was available to characterize immune exposure. A later analysis associated 15,000 to 20,000 TCR beta sequences with HLA alleles at a 0.05 false discovery rate.

The sequence came from a boy aged 2 to 10 in good health and CMV-seronegative. Material for sequencing was PBMCs. V and J are TRBV9 and TRBJ1-6; no reliable D call. CDR3 amino acids: CASSAIGSPLHF. The CDR3 region has the DNA TGTGCCAGCAGCGCCATCGGTTCACCCCTCCACTTT.